Listed below are T cell receptor beta chains from one sample, sequenced in a study of OX40 agonist ivuxolimab in advanced cancers. Repertoires were generated with immunoSEQ multiplex PCR, while TCRdb's copy carries only in-frame clones and drops some. The data contain tens of thousands of clones, roughly 87% of them singletons. This sample comprised CD4+ or CD8+ T cells sorted from blood, obtained in a trial of the OX40 agonist ivuxolimab. All receptors derive from an adult with an advanced solid tumor such as melanoma, head and neck, liver or kidney cancer. The CDR3 runs from the conserved cysteine through the conserved F or W. The D gene is left open where the match is weak. Part of the rows lack a size; the others show once, few, many or a class for expanded clones.

abundance: -; len: 16; d_gene: -; j_gene: TRBJ2-3; v_gene: TRBV28; CDR3aa: CASSSTTGTPPHTQYF; CDR3nt: TGTGCCAGCAGTTCCACGACCGGGACCCCCCCTCATACGCAGTATTTT
abundance: -; len: 15; d_gene: TRBD1; j_gene: TRBJ2-7; v_gene: TRBV9; CDR3aa: CASSVAGTGSYEQYF; CDR3nt: TGTGCCAGCAGCGTAGCGGGGACAGGTTCCTACGAGCAGTACTTC
abundance: few; len: 15; d_gene: TRBD2; j_gene: TRBJ2-1; v_gene: TRBV7-9; CDR3aa: CASSAGLAGDNEQFF; CDR3nt: TGTGCCAGCAGCGCGGGACTAGCGGGCGACAATGAGCAGTTCTTC
abundance: -; len: 13; d_gene: -; j_gene: TRBJ1-1; v_gene: TRBV6-1; CDR3aa: CASEGYMNTEAFF; CDR3nt: TGTGCCAGCGAAGGGTACATGAACACTGAAGCTTTCTTT
abundance: -; len: 15; d_gene: TRBD1; j_gene: TRBJ2-5; v_gene: TRBV27; CDR3aa: CASSGEQGMRETQYF; CDR3nt: TGTGCCAGCAGTGGCGAACAGGGGATGAGGGAGACCCAGTACTTC
abundance: -; len: 14; d_gene: -; j_gene: TRBJ2-1; v_gene: TRBV19; CDR3aa: CASKKRNLYNEQFF; CDR3nt: TGTGCCAGTAAAAAGCGGAACCTATACAATGAGCAGTTCTTC
abundance: few; len: 14; d_gene: TRBD1; j_gene: TRBJ1-5; v_gene: TRBV7-9; CDR3aa: CASSTGDSFQPQHF; CDR3nt: TGTGCCAGCAGCACAGGGGACAGCTTTCAGCCCCAGCATTTT
abundance: -; len: 13; d_gene: -; j_gene: TRBJ1-2; v_gene: TRBV5-1; CDR3aa: CATPPPRPDGYTF; CDR3nt: TGCGCCACCCCCCCGCCGCGGCCGGATGGCTACACCTTC
abundance: -; len: 14; d_gene: -; j_gene: TRBJ2-7; v_gene: TRBV11-3; CDR3aa: CASSAGHLTYEQYF; CDR3nt: TGTGCCAGCAGCGCGGGACACCTGACCTACGAGCAGTACTTC
abundance: -; len: 12; d_gene: -; j_gene: TRBJ2-1; v_gene: TRBV4-1; CDR3aa: CASNKGNNEQFF; CDR3nt: TGCGCCAGCAACAAAGGGAACAATGAGCAGTTCTTC
abundance: -; len: 14; d_gene: -; j_gene: TRBJ2-1; v_gene: TRBV9; CDR3aa: CASSPSPGRNEQFF; CDR3nt: TGTGCCAGCAGCCCCTCCCCGGGGCGGAATGAGCAGTTCTTC
abundance: -; len: 14; d_gene: -; j_gene: TRBJ1-1; v_gene: TRBV4-1; CDR3aa: CASSQSPGITEAFF; CDR3nt: TGCGCCAGCAGCCAATCACCCGGAATCACTGAAGCTTTCTTT
abundance: -; len: 17; d_gene: TRBD2; j_gene: TRBJ2-2; v_gene: TRBV7-3; CDR3aa: CASSLNVASGNTGELFF; CDR3nt: TGTGCCAGCAGCTTAAATGTCGCTAGCGGGAACACCGGGGAGCTGTTTTTT
abundance: -; len: 15; d_gene: -; j_gene: TRBJ2-1; v_gene: TRBV9; CDR3aa: CASSARDSSYNEQFF; CDR3nt: TGTGCCAGCAGCGCCCGGGACTCCTCCTACAATGAGCAGTTCTTC
abundance: -; len: 12; d_gene: -; j_gene: TRBJ2-1; v_gene: TRBV7-9; CDR3aa: CASSDFGMKQFF; CDR3nt: TGTGCCAGCAGTGACTTCGGGATGAAGCAGTTCTTC
abundance: -; len: 15; d_gene: TRBD1; j_gene: TRBJ1-2; v_gene: TRBV7-9; CDR3aa: CASSLTDRAKDGYTF; CDR3nt: TGTGCCAGCAGCTTAACCGACAGGGCCAAGGATGGCTACACCTTC
abundance: once; len: 14; d_gene: -; j_gene: TRBJ2-1; v_gene: TRBV6-6; CDR3aa: CASSRGLGYNEQFF; CDR3nt: TGTGCCAGCAGTCGAGGGCTTGGATACAATGAGCAGTTCTTC
abundance: -; len: 16; d_gene: -; j_gene: TRBJ1-2; v_gene: TRBV6-8; CDR3aa: CASSTGTRSRTYGYTF; CDR3nt: TGTGCCAGCAGTACTGGTACACGCTCTAGAACCTATGGCTACACCTTC
abundance: -; len: 15; d_gene: -; j_gene: TRBJ1-3; v_gene: TRBV7-3; CDR3aa: CASSLNGRPGNTIYF; CDR3nt: TGTGCCAGCAGCTTAAATGGCCGACCTGGAAACACCATATATTTT
abundance: -; len: 14; d_gene: -; j_gene: TRBJ2-3; v_gene: TRBV30; CDR3aa: CAWSGGFRTDTQYF; CDR3nt: TGTGCCTGGAGTGGAGGGTTTCGCACAGATACGCAGTATTTT
abundance: -; len: 15; d_gene: -; j_gene: TRBJ1-1; v_gene: TRBV5-6; CDR3aa: CASSLFRGPNTEAFF; CDR3nt: TGTGCCAGCAGCTTGTTTAGGGGTCCGAACACTGAAGCTTTCTTT
abundance: -; len: 13; d_gene: -; j_gene: TRBJ1-2; v_gene: TRBV25-1; CDR3aa: CASSDGGNYGYTF; CDR3nt: TGTGCCAGCAGTGACGGGGGTAACTATGGCTACACCTTC
abundance: -; len: 14; d_gene: TRBD1; j_gene: TRBJ1-2; v_gene: TRBV6-1; CDR3aa: CASSETGVGDGYTF; CDR3nt: TGTGCCAGCAGTGAGACAGGGGTTGGGGATGGCTACACCTTC
abundance: -; len: 16; d_gene: -; j_gene: TRBJ2-7; v_gene: TRBV7-9; CDR3aa: CASRPILAGLKYEQYF; CDR3nt: TGTGCCAGCAGACCAATCCTGGCAGGCTTAAAATACGAGCAGTACTTC
abundance: -; len: 15; d_gene: -; j_gene: TRBJ2-7; v_gene: TRBV10-2; CDR3aa: CASSPRVGTLYEQYF; CDR3nt: TGCGCCAGCAGTCCCAGGGTGGGGACCCTCTACGAGCAGTACTTC
abundance: -; len: 13; d_gene: -; j_gene: TRBJ1-2; v_gene: TRBV27; CDR3aa: CASSPQSNYGYTF; CDR3nt: TGTGCCAGCAGTCCCCAGTCTAACTATGGCTACACCTTC
abundance: -; len: 16; d_gene: -; j_gene: TRBJ2-3; v_gene: TRBV27; CDR3aa: CASSTRHIPHTDTQYF; CDR3nt: TGTGCCAGCAGCACCCGCCATATCCCACACACAGATACGCAGTATTTT
abundance: -; len: 14; d_gene: -; j_gene: TRBJ2-1; v_gene: TRBV9; CDR3aa: CASSVRVEPNEQFF; CDR3nt: TGTGCCAGCAGCGTGAGGGTAGAACCGAATGAGCAGTTCTTC
abundance: once; len: 16; d_gene: -; j_gene: TRBJ1-1; v_gene: TRBV6-5; CDR3aa: CASSSARIGKNTEAFF; CDR3nt: TGTGCCAGCAGTTCGGCTCGGATCGGAAAGAACACTGAAGCTTTCTTT
abundance: -; len: 14; d_gene: -; j_gene: TRBJ1-3; v_gene: TRBV5-1; CDR3aa: CASSLGQRENTIYF; CDR3nt: TGCGCCAGCAGCTTGGGACAGCGCGAAAACACCATATATTTT
abundance: -; len: 15; d_gene: TRBD2; j_gene: TRBJ2-1; v_gene: TRBV28; CDR3aa: CASSFIGREAPQQFF; CDR3nt: TGTGCCAGCAGTTTCATAGGGCGGGAGGCCCCCCAACAGTTCTTC
abundance: -; len: 15; d_gene: -; j_gene: TRBJ1-1; v_gene: TRBV27; CDR3aa: CASSLSVGWNTEAFF; CDR3nt: TGTGCCAGCAGTTTATCGGTGGGTTGGAACACTGAAGCTTTCTTT
abundance: -; len: 12; d_gene: -; j_gene: TRBJ2-1; v_gene: TRBV29-1; CDR3aa: CSVDRENDEQFF; CDR3nt: TGCAGCGTTGACAGGGAAAACGATGAGCAGTTCTTC
abundance: -; len: 16; d_gene: TRBD2; j_gene: TRBJ2-1; v_gene: TRBV15; CDR3aa: CATSSGLAGADNEQFF; CDR3nt: TGTGCCACCAGCAGCGGGCTAGCGGGAGCGGACAATGAGCAGTTCTTC
abundance: few; len: 15; d_gene: -; j_gene: TRBJ2-2; v_gene: TRBV7-6; CDR3aa: CASGTGTLGTGELFF; CDR3nt: TGTGCCAGCGGCACAGGGACGTTAGGGACCGGGGAGCTGTTTTTT
abundance: -; len: 12; d_gene: -; j_gene: TRBJ2-7; v_gene: TRBV5-6; CDR3aa: CASRVRDYEQYF; CDR3nt: TGTGCCAGCAGGGTCCGAGACTACGAGCAGTACTTC
abundance: -; len: 15; d_gene: -; j_gene: TRBJ1-4; v_gene: TRBV4-1; CDR3aa: CASSQSGPSGEKLFF; CDR3nt: TGCGCCAGCAGCCAATCGGGACCTTCCGGGGAAAAACTGTTTTTT
abundance: once; len: 14; d_gene: TRBD1; j_gene: TRBJ2-2; v_gene: TRBV9; CDR3aa: CASSPRDRVWELFF; CDR3nt: TGTGCCAGCAGCCCGCGGGACAGGGTGTGGGAGCTGTTTTTT
abundance: -; len: 14; d_gene: TRBD1; j_gene: TRBJ2-3; v_gene: TRBV13; CDR3aa: CASSTGGPTDTQYF; CDR3nt: TGTGCCAGCAGCACAGGGGGACCCACAGATACGCAGTATTTT
abundance: once; len: 14; d_gene: -; j_gene: TRBJ2-3; v_gene: TRBV28; CDR3aa: CASSPRGLTDTQYF; CDR3nt: TGTGCCAGCAGTCCCCGCGGGCTCACAGATACGCAGTATTTT
abundance: -; len: 13; d_gene: -; j_gene: TRBJ2-7; v_gene: TRBV28; CDR3aa: CASSFSSVYEQYF; CDR3nt: TGTGCCAGCAGTTTCTCCTCAGTTTACGAGCAGTACTTC
abundance: -; len: 15; d_gene: -; j_gene: TRBJ2-4; v_gene: TRBV6-5; CDR3aa: CASSYSNARDHIQYF; CDR3nt: TGTGCCAGCAGTTACTCGAACGCCAGGGACCACATTCAGTACTTC
abundance: -; len: 14; d_gene: -; j_gene: TRBJ2-2; v_gene: TRBV9; CDR3aa: CASSQELGTGELFF; CDR3nt: TGTGCCAGCAGCCAGGAGCTAGGCACCGGGGAGCTGTTTTTT
abundance: -; len: 16; d_gene: -; j_gene: TRBJ1-2; v_gene: TRBV29-1; CDR3aa: CSVGNRGLPRGYGYTF; CDR3nt: TGCAGCGTTGGAAACCGGGGACTTCCTCGGGGGTACGGCTACACCTTC
abundance: -; len: 16; d_gene: TRBD1; j_gene: TRBJ2-3; v_gene: TRBV27; CDR3aa: CASSPRLGGTTDTQYF; CDR3nt: TGTGCCAGCAGTCCCCGGTTAGGGGGCACCACAGATACGCAGTATTTT
abundance: once; len: 12; d_gene: -; j_gene: TRBJ2-2; v_gene: TRBV5-6; CDR3aa: CASSSTTGELFF; CDR3nt: TGTGCCAGCAGCTCGACTACCGGGGAGCTGTTTTTT
abundance: once; len: 13; d_gene: -; j_gene: TRBJ1-1; v_gene: TRBV7-9; CDR3aa: CASSLAGGLEAFF; CDR3nt: TGTGCCAGCAGCTTAGCTGGAGGGCTTGAAGCTTTCTTT
abundance: -; len: 14; d_gene: -; j_gene: TRBJ1-3; v_gene: TRBV7-9; CDR3aa: CASRSGGSGNTIYF; CDR3nt: TGTGCCAGCAGGAGCGGGGGCTCTGGAAACACCATATATTTT
abundance: -; len: 14; d_gene: -; j_gene: TRBJ2-2; v_gene: TRBV7-9; CDR3aa: CASSLVLATGELFF; CDR3nt: TGTGCCAGCAGCTTAGTACTAGCTACCGGGGAGCTGTTTTTT
abundance: -; len: 13; d_gene: TRBD2; j_gene: TRBJ2-7; v_gene: TRBV10-3; CDR3aa: CATKLADFYEQYF; CDR3nt: TGTGCCACCAAACTAGCGGATTTTTACGAGCAGTACTTC
abundance: -; len: 14; d_gene: -; j_gene: TRBJ2-7; v_gene: TRBV5-4; CDR3aa: CASSFVIQPDEQYF; CDR3nt: TGTGCCAGCAGCTTTGTTATACAGCCGGACGAGCAGTACTTC
abundance: -; len: 13; d_gene: -; j_gene: TRBJ1-2; v_gene: TRBV6-5; CDR3aa: CASSSGTNYGYTF; CDR3nt: TGTGCCAGCAGCTCAGGGACCAACTATGGCTACACCTTC
abundance: -; len: 16; d_gene: -; j_gene: TRBJ1-4; v_gene: TRBV7-9; CDR3aa: CASSSPRAATNEKLFF; CDR3nt: TGTGCCAGCAGCTCTCCCCGGGCAGCAACTAATGAAAAACTGTTTTTT
abundance: once; len: 12; d_gene: -; j_gene: TRBJ1-1; v_gene: TRBV19; CDR3aa: CASRWEGTEAFF; CDR3nt: TGTGCCAGTAGGTGGGAGGGCACTGAAGCTTTCTTT
abundance: few; len: 15; d_gene: TRBD2; j_gene: TRBJ2-5; v_gene: TRBV5-1; CDR3aa: CASTYSGGYAETQYF; CDR3nt: TGCGCCAGTACGTACTCGGGGGGGTACGCAGAGACCCAGTACTTC